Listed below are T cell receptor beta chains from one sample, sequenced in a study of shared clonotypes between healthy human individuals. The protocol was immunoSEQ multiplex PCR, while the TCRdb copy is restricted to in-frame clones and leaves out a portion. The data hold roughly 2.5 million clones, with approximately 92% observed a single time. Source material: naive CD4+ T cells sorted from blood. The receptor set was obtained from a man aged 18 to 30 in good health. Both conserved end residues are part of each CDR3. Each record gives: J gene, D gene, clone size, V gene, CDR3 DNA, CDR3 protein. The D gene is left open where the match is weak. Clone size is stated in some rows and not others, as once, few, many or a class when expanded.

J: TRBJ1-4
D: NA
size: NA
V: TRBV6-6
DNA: TGTGCCAGCAGCGGACTGGGGGCCCGGGAAAAACTGTTTTTT
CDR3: CASSGLGAREKLFF

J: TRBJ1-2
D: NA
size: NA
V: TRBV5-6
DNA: TGTGCCAGCAGCGCACTTCGGGGCCGCTATGGCTACACCTTC
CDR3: CASSALRGRYGYTF

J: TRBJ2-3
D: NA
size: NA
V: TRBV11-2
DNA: TGTGCCAGCAGAGATTCAGGAACCGATACGCAGTATTTT
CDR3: CASRDSGTDTQYF

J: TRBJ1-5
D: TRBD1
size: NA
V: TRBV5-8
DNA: TGTGCCAGCAGCTTACAGGGGGTTAGCAATCAGCCCCAGCATTTT
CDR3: CASSLQGVSNQPQHF

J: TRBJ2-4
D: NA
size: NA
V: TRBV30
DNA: TGTGCCTGGCCGACAGTGGACCCCAAAAACATTCAGTACTTC
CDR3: CAWPTVDPKNIQYF

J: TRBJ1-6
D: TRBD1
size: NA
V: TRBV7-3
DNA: TGTGCCAGCAGCTCGGGACAGAGTAATTCACCCCTCCACTTT
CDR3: CASSSGQSNSPLHF

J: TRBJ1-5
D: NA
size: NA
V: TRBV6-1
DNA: TGTGCCAGCAGTGAAGGGCCGGTGGACAATCAGCCCCAGCATTTT
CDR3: CASSEGPVDNQPQHF

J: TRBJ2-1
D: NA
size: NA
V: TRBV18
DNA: TGTGCCAGCTCACCGCCGACTAGTACCCCATTAATGGGCAATGAGCAGTTCTTC
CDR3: CASSPPTSTPLMGNEQFF

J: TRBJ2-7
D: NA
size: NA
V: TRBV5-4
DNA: TGTGCCAGCAGCTTACGTGGCTCCGAGCAGTACTTC
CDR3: CASSLRGSEQYF

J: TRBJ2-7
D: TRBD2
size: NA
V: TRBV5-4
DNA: TGTGCCAGCAGCTTGGCGCGGTCTAGCGGGATTTACGAGCAGTACTTC
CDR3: CASSLARSSGIYEQYF

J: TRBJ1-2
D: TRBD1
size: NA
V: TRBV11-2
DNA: TGTGCCAGCAGCCCGTACAGGGGAGGCGGCAGAGGTCATGGCTACACCTTC
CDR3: CASSPYRGGGRGHGYTF

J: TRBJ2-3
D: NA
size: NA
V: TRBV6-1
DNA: TGTGCCAGCAGTGAAGCTAGCAGGAGAACCACAGATACGCAGTATTTT
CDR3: CASSEASRRTTDTQYF

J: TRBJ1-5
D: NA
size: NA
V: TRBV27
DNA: TGTGCCAGCAGTTTACCGGGTCAGCCCCAGCATTTT
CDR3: CASSLPGQPQHF

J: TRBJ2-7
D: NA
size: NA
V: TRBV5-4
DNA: TGTGCCAGCAGCTTGGGGTCAGGGAATCCTTACGAGCAGTACTTC
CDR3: CASSLGSGNPYEQYF

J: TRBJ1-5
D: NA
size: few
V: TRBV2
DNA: TGTGCCAGCAATTTGATTAGCAATCAGCCCCAGCATTTT
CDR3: CASNLISNQPQHF

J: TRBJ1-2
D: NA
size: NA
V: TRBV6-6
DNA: TGTGCCAGCAGGGCAGTATATGGCTACACCTTC
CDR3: CASRAVYGYTF

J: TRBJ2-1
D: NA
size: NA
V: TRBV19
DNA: TGTGCCAGTAGTATAAGACAGGACAATGAGCAGTTCTTC
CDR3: CASSIRQDNEQFF

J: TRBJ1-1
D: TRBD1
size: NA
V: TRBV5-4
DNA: TGTGCCAGCAGCGCCTGGACAGGGGCCAACATGAACACTGAAGCTTTCTTT
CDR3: CASSAWTGANMNTEAFF

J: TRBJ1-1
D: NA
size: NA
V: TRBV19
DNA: TGTGCCACAGGGGCTTGGGGCGAGGAGACTGAAGCTTTCTTT
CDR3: CATGAWGEETEAFF

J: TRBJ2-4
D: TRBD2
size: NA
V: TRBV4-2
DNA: TGTGCCAGCAGCTTGAGACTAGCGGGAGGGATAGCCAAAAACATTCAGTACTTC
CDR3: CASSLRLAGGIAKNIQYF

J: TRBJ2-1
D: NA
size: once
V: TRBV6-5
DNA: TGTGCCAGCAGTTACGGGGTTAGTTACAATGAGCAGTTCTTC
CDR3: CASSYGVSYNEQFF

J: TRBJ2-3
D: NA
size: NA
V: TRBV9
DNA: TGTGCCAGCAGCGTAGGGGTACCAACAGATACGCAGTATTTT
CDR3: CASSVGVPTDTQYF

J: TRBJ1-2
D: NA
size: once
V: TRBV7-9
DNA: TGTGCCAGCAGCTTAGCGGCCGCGGGAGCCCATGACTACACCTTC
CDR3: CASSLAAAGAHDYTF

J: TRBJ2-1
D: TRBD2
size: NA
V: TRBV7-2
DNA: TGTGCCAGCAGCTCCGGGACTAGCGGGAGAGGTGAGCAGTTCTTC
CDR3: CASSSGTSGRGEQFF

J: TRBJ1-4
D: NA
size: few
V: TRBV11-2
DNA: TGTGCCAGCAGCTTCCCGGACAGAAAACTGTTTTTT
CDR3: CASSFPDRKLFF

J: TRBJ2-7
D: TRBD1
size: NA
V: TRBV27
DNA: TGTGCCAGCAGTCCAATACTTCTCCGGGACAGCTACGAGCAGTACTTC
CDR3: CASSPILLRDSYEQYF

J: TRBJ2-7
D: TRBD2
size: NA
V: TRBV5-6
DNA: TGTGCCAGCAGCGCCACTAGCGGCTCCTACGAGCAGTACTTC
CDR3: CASSATSGSYEQYF

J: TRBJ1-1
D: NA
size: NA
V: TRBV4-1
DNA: TGCGCCAGCAGCCAAGAATACCAGGTGAACACTGAAGCTTTCTTT
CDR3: CASSQEYQVNTEAFF

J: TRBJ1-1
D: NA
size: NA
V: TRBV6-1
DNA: TGTGCCAGCAGTGGTGGGAGGAACACTGAAGCTTTCTTT
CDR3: CASSGGRNTEAFF

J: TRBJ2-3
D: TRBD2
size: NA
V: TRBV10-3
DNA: TGTGCCATCACCAGGACTAGCGGGTTCACAGATACGCAGTATTTT
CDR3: CAITRTSGFTDTQYF

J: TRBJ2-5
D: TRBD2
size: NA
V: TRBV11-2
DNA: TGTGCCAGCAGCCTCGGGACTAGCGGGGGTGGTGGAGAGACCCAGTACTTC
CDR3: CASSLGTSGGGGETQYF

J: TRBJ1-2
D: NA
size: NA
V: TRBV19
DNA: TGTGCCAGTCTACCCCTTGGCGCACAGAGAGTAGGCTACACCTTC
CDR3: CASLPLGAQRVGYTF

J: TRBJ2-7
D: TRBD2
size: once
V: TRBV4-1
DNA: TGCGCCAGCAGCCATTGGCCGGGACTAGCGGGAGTCGAGCAGTACTTC
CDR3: CASSHWPGLAGVEQYF